This T cell receptor (beta chain) comes out of a study of T cells in Graves' hyperthyroidism and ophthalmopathy. Clinicians diagnosed patients from clinical symptoms, serum thyroxine and TRAb, thyroid ultrasound and orbital computed tomography. This clonotype showed up many times. Its target is not known. TCR beta CDR3 regions were amplified from RNA. Primed by the HTBI set, a first-round RT-PCR was run on the TCR CDR3. TCRdb passed the multiplex PCR reads through MiXCR, listing each CDR3 protein once. Of approximately 560,000 distinct CDR3 sequences in the sample, 15% to 18% were seen once. Study conclusions and caveats: A model of 13 V-J features distinguished ophthalmopathy from stable hyperthyroidism.

Trimming took 0 bases from V and 3 from J; bases not matched to a gene: 5. This CDR3 has 15 residues. The germline V gene encodes CDR1 SEHNR and CDR2 FQNEAQ (reference sequence). This clonotype was obtained from a woman aged 30 to 39 with Graves' hyperthyroidism. The V gene is TRBV7-9, the J gene TRBJ2-7; 7 nucleotides align to TRBD1. The sequencing input was blood. This CDR3 reads CASSLAGDSFYEQYF. In DNA, the CDR3 is TGTGCCAGCAGCTTAGCCGGGGACAGCTTCTACGAGCAGTACTTC. The full variable domain, with the rest looked up from reference TRBV7-9 and TRBJ2-7, is DTGVSQNPRHKITKRGQNVTFRCDPISEHNRLYWYRQTLGQGPEFLTYFQNEAQLEKSRLLSDRFSAERPKGSFSTLEIQRTEQGDSAMYLCASSLAGDSFYEQYFGPGTRLTVT.